This T cell receptor (beta chain) was identified in a study of T cell repertoires in cytomegalovirus infection. Whole-study context: Peptides in the study included HLA-C-restricted and HLA-B-restricted CMV epitopes.

TCRdb reanalysed the reads using MiXCR and keeps one entry per CDR3 protein. The sample shows 70,000 to 85,000 distinct CDR3 sequences, roughly 40% of them seen only once. As for this clonotype: The antigen is undetermined.

The CDR3 is 13 amino acids. V was clipped by 0 bases and J by 5 bases, with 8 bases between them. Germline-derived CDR1 and CDR2 are MNHEY and SMNVEV (reference sequence). The material sequenced was CD8+ T cells from cultured PBMCs, taken from culture after CMV antigen stimulation. This TCR was sampled from a human donor in good health (CMV status not recorded). Some clones in this sample may be carry-over from other donors' samples. This rearrangement joins TRBV27 to TRBJ2-7, with D hard to call. For the CDR3, the DNA is TGTGCCAGCAGTTTATCGGCCAGGAACGAGCAGTACTTC. As protein: CASSLSARNEQYF.